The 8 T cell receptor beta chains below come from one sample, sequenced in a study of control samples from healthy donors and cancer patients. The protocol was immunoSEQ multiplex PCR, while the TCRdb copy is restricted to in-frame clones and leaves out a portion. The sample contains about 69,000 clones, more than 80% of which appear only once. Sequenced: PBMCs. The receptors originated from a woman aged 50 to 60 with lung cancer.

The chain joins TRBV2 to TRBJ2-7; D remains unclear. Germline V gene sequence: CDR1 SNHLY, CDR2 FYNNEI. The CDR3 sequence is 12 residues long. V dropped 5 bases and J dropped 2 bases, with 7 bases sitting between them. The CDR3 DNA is TGTGCCAGCAGTAGCTTCACCTACGAGCAGTACTTC. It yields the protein CASSSFTYEQYF. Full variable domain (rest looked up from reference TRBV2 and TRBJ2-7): EPEVTQTPSHQVTQMGQEVILRCVPISNHLYFYWYRQILGQKVEFLVSFYNNEISEKSEIFDDQFSVERPDGSNFTLKIRSTKLEDSAMYFCASSSFTYEQYFGPGTRLTVT.

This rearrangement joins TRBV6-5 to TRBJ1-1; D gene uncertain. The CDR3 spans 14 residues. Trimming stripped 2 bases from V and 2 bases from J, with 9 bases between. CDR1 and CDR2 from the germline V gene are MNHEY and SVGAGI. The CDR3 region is CASSYGQLNTEAFF. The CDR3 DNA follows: TGTGCCAGCAGTTACGGCCAGTTAAACACTGAAGCTTTCTTT.

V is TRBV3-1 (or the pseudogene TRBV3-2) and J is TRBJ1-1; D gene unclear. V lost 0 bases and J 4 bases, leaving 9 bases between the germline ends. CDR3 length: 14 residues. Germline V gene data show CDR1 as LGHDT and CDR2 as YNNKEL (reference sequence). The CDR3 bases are TGTGCCAGCAGCCAAGAGCGGGGAGGCACTGAAGCTTTCTTT. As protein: CASSQERGGTEAFF.

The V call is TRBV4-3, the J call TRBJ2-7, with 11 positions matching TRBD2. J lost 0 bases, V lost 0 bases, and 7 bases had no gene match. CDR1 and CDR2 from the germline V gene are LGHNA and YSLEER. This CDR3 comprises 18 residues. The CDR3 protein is CASSQDWLAGGYSYEQYF. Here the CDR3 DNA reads TGCGCCAGCAGCCAAGACTGGCTAGCGGGGGGATACTCCTACGAGCAGTACTTC.

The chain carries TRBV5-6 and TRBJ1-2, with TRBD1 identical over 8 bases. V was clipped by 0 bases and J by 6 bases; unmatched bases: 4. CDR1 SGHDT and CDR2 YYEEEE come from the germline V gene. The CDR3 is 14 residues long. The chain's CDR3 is CASSLGTGTNGYTF. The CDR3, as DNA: TGTGCCAGCAGCTTGGGGACAGGGACTAATGGCTACACCTTC. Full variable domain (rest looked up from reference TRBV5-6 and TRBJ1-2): DAGVTQSPTHLIKTRGQQVTLRCSPKSGHDTVSWYQQALGQGPQFIFQYYEEEERQRGNFPDRFSGHQFPNYSSELNVNALLLGDSALYLCASSLGTGTNGYTFGSGTRLTVV.

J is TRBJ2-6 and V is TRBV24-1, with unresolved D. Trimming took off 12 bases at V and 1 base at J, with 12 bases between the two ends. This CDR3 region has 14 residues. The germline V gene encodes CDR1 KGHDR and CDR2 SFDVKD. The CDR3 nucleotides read TGTGCCGAAGAAAGGAAATCTGGGGCCAACGTCCTGACTTTC. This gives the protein CAEERKSGANVLTF.

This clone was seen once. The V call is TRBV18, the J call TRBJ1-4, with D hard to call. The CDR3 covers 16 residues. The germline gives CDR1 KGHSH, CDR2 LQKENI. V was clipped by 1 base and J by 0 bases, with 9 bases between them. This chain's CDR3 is CASSPRVVATNEKLFF. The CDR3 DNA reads TGTGCCAGCTCACCACGCGTGGTTGCAACTAATGAAAAACTGTTTTTT. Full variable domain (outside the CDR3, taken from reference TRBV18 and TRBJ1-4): NAGVMQNPRHLVRRRGQEARLRCSPMKGHSHVYWYRQLPEEGLKFMVYLQKENIIDESGMPKERFSAEFPKEGPSILRIQQVVRGDSAAYFCASSPRVVATNEKLFFGSGTQLSVL.

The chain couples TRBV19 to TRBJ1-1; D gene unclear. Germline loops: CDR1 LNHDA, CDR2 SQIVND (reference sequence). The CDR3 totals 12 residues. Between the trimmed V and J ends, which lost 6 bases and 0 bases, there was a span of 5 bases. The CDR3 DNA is TGTGCCAGTAGAAGGATGAACACTGAAGCTTTCTTT. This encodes CASRRMNTEAFF.